Below are 9 T cell receptor beta chains sequenced from a single sample in a study of T cells in Graves' hyperthyroidism and ophthalmopathy. Amplification targeted TCR beta CDR3 regions from RNA transcripts. With the HTBI primer set, the TCR CDR3 went through a first round of RT-PCR. TCRdb analysed the multiplex PCR reads with MiXCR anew, one entry per CDR3 protein. The sample shows 700,000 to 950,000 distinct CDR3 sequences, 30% to 40% of them seen only once. The sequenced material came from blood. The receptors stem from a woman between 35 and 50 years old with Graves' hyperthyroidism.

This clonotype was seen many times. The chain is built from TRBV11-3 and TRBJ1-2; 7 nucleotides agree with TRBD1. The CDR3 covers 15 residues. V lost 3 bases to trimming and J lost 5 bases; unmatched junction nucleotides: 9. Germline CDR1 is SGHNT and CDR2 is YENEEA. The CDR3 protein is CASSFRRTGTYGYTF. The CDR3 DNA sequence: TGTGCCAGCAGCTTTCGTCGGACAGGAACGTATGGCTACACCTTC. Supplemented by reference TRBV11-3 and TRBJ1-2, the full variable domain reads EAGVVQSPRYKIIEKKQPVAFWCNPISGHNTLYWYLQNLGQGPELLIRYENEEAVDDSQLPKDRFSAERLKGVDSTLKIQPAELGDSAVYLCASSFRRTGTYGYTFGSGTRLTVV.

With respect to this clonotype: This may stem from a read error, because a much larger clone lies one nucleotide away. The genes are TRBV7-8 and TRBJ1-2; possibly TRBD1 for D (6 bases). Germline assignment: CDR1 SGHVS and CDR2 FQNEAQ. The ends were cut back, 2 bases at V and 4 bases at J, with 8 bases in the middle. This CDR3 has 13 residues. The CDR3 bases are TGTGCCAGCAGCTTAACGGACAGCTATGGCTACACCTTC. Encoded protein: CASSLTDSYGYTF.

This clonotype has more than one count but fewer than ten. For the CDR3, the DNA is TGTGCCAGCACCAGAAGCCCTGCGGAGGAAAAACTGTTTTTT. It is translated as CASTRSPAEEKLFF. The V gene is TRBV6-5, the J gene TRBJ1-4; no clear D. CDR1 is MNHEY and CDR2 is SVGAGI in the germline V gene. This CDR3 comprises 14 residues. Trimming left V 7 bases short and J 8 bases short, with 17 bases between.

As concerns this clonotype: A junction end diverges from the germline sequence, so it may reflect a read error. The chain is built from TRBV30 and TRBJ1-1; D remains unclear. Germline-derived CDR1 and CDR2 are GTSNPN and SVGIG (reference sequence). CDR3 length: 12 residues. In nucleotides, the CDR3 is TGTGCCTGGGGTGTTGTGGGGACTGAAGCTTTCTTT. The encoded protein is CAWGVVGTEAFF.

The CDR3 loop is CAPPTVHSPLHF. CDR3 sequence (DNA): TGTGCCCCTCCTACGGTCCATTCACCCCTCCACTTT. This rearrangement joins TRBV2 to TRBJ1-6; D remains ambiguous. Between the trimmed V and J ends, which lost 11 bases and 8 bases, there was a span of 13 bases. The germline gives CDR1 SNHLY, CDR2 FYNNEI. The CDR3 length is 12 residues.

This clonotype was recorded many times. The gene calls are TRBV2 and TRBJ1-1; maybe TRBD1 (5 bases). Between the trimmed V and J ends, which lost 8 bases and 0 bases, there was a span of 10 bases. Germline-derived CDR1 and CDR2 are SNHLY and FYNNEI. CDR3 length: 13 amino acids. CDR3 in amino acids: CASGRQMNTEAFF. DNA of the CDR3: TGTGCCAGCGGGAGACAGATGAACACTGAAGCTTTCTTT.

This chain uses TRBV29-1 with TRBJ2-1; TRBD2 is a possible D gene (6 bases). CDR3 length: 13 residues. V was cut by 6 bases and J by 4 bases, with 13 bases left in between. CDR1 and CDR2 from the germline V gene are SQVTM and ANQGSEA. The CDR3 DNA reads TGCAGCGTAGACACCGGGAGATACAATGAGCAGTTCTTC. Amino acid sequence: CSVDTGRYNEQFF.

The chain has TRBV20-1 and TRBJ1-1; D gene unclear. V was shortened by 2 bases and J by 1 base, with 11 bases between the two germline ends. The CDR3 covers 14 residues. Looked up from germline, CDR1 is DFQATT and CDR2 is SNEGSKA (reference sequence). For the CDR3, the DNA is TGCAGTGCTAGAAAGATTGGGGAGAACACTGAAGCTTTCTTT. Translation: CSARKIGENTEAFF.

The chain recombines TRBV6-5 with TRBJ2-2; tentative D call: TRBD1 (6 bases). The CDR3 extends over 15 amino acids. Trimming stripped 4 bases from V and 5 bases from J, with 14 bases between. Germline CDR1 MNHEY, CDR2 SVGAGI. CDR3 bases: TGTGCCAGCAGTTTCACCGGGACAAGGACCGGGGAGCTGTTTTTT. It translates to CASSFTGTRTGELFF.